This T cell receptor beta chain was sequenced for a study of immune evolution from preneoplasia to lung adenocarcinoma. In the case of this clone: What it binds is unknown.

Patient tissue came from resections in Japan or China, 2014–2017. Macro-dissection enriched premalignant or tumor cells before nucleic acid extraction. Study observations and caveats: Top clone share appeared to fall from AAH through AIS, MIA, adenocarcinoma.

The CDR3 runs 17 residues. V shed 2 bases and J shed 0 bases, with 14 bases lying between them. Germline CDR1 reads MNHNS; CDR2 reads SASEGT. Using immunoSEQ multiplex PCR, the repertoire was profiled, and TCRdb retains in-frame clones only, with some absent. The sample has roughly 40,000 clones; roughly 80% are singletons. This sequence joins TRBV6-1 and TRBJ1-3; D ambiguous. The sample was FFPE invasive lung adenocarcinoma tissue. This sequence originates from a person aged 55-75 years with lung adenocarcinoma. The CDR3 DNA reads as TGTGCCAGCAGTGAAATGAACGTCCGGACCTCTGGAAACACCATATATTTT. This encodes CASSEMNVRTSGNTIYF.